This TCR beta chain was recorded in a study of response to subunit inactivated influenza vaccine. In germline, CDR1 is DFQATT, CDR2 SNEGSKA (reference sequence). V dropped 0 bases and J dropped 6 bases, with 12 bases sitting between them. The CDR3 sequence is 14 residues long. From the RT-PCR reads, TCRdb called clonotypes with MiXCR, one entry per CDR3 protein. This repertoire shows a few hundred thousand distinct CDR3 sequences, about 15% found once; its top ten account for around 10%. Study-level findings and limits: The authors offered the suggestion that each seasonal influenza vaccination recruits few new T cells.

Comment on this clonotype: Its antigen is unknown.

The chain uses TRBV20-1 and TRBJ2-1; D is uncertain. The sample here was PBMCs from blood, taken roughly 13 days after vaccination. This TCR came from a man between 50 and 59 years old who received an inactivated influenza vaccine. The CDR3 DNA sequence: TGCAGTGCTAGAGATCGTTACGGCGGCAATGAGCAGTTCTTC. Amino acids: CSARDRYGGNEQFF.